The 5 T cell receptor beta chains given below trace back to one sample, sequenced in a study of graft-versus-host responses after intestinal transplantation. The antigens these receptors bind are not known. TCRdb's table, derived via immunoSEQ multiplex PCR, lists solely in-frame clones and lacks some. Of around 100,000 clones in the sample, about 90% were seen once. The sample in question was unstimulated CD4+ T cells sorted from spleen or lymph node cells, obtained before transplant. These receptors all come from a human donor who was the organ donor for an intestinal transplant.

The chain uses TRBV6-1 and TRBJ1-4; TRBD1 agrees at 8 bases. Trimming took 5 bases from V and 8 from J; bases not matched to a gene: 7. CDR3 length equals 14 residues. From germline, CDR1 is MNHNS and CDR2 SASEGT. The CDR3 nucleotides read TGTGCCAGCAGTCCGGACAGGGTCAGCGAAAAACTGTTTTTT. Translated: CASSPDRVSEKLFF.

The chain combines TRBV28 with TRBJ2-3; D gene uncertain. CDR1 MDHEN and CDR2 SYDVKM come from the germline V gene. The CDR3 runs to 13 residues. Trimming cost V 8 bases and J 2 bases, with 11 bases left between them. The CDR3 nucleotides are TGTGCCAGCCTCTCCCGTTACACAGATACGCAGTATTTT. Protein product: CASLSRYTDTQYF. The full variable domain, completed using reference TRBV28 and TRBJ2-3, is DVKVTQSSRYLVKRTGEKVFLECVQDMDHENMFWYRQDPGLGLRLIYFSYDVKMKEKGDIPEGYSVSREKKERFSLILESASTNQTSMYLCASLSRYTDTQYFGPGTRLTVL.

The chain carries TRBV13 and TRBJ1-2; possibly TRBD1 for D (6 bases). CDR1 is PRHDT and CDR2 is FYEKMQ in the germline V gene (reference sequence). The V and J ends lost 5 bases and 5 bases respectively, with 15 bases between them. The CDR3 is 14 amino acids. The CDR3 protein is CASSASGGLYGYTF. For the CDR3, the DNA is TGTGCCAGCAGCGCCTCGGGGGGCCTTTATGGCTACACCTTC.

With respect to this clone: A junction end diverges from the germline sequence, so it may reflect a read error. The gene calls are TRBV19 and TRBJ1-5, with TRBD1 as a possible D gene (6 bases). The CDR3 is 17 residues long. The germline V gene encodes CDR1 LNHDA and CDR2 SQIVND (reference sequence). The DNA for the CDR3 is TGTGCCAGCAGACCCCCGGGACACCTAACCCCTAATCAGCCCAAGCATTTT. It translates to CASRPPGHLTPNQPKHF.

This clone was recorded only once. The rearrangement joins TRBV4-1 to TRBJ2-5; D perhaps matches TRBD2 (6 bases). The CDR3 runs to 15 residues. Looked up from germline, CDR1 is MGHRA and CDR2 is YSYEKL. Trimming cost V 3 bases and J 2 bases, with 13 bases left between them. CDR3 in amino acids: CASSQAGLRQETQYF. DNA of the CDR3: TGCGCCAGCAGCCAGGCGGGACTGCGACAAGAGACCCAGTACTTC.